This T cell receptor beta chain originates from a study of OX40 agonist ivuxolimab in advanced cancers. Study background: Of mixed ages from 23 to 79 and averaging roughly 66 years, the group was over 80% male.

V lost 11 bases, J lost 0 bases, and 3 bases stayed unmatched. Germline CDR1 reads SNHLY; CDR2 reads FYNNEI. The CDR3 is 12 amino acids. Repertoires were generated with immunoSEQ multiplex PCR, while TCRdb's copy carries only in-frame clones and drops some. The data show roughly 61,000 clones, about four fifths seen once. The chain carries TRBV2 and TRBJ2-7; 8 positions match TRBD1. Here the sequenced sample was CD4+ or CD8+ T cells sorted from blood, taken in a trial of the OX40 agonist ivuxolimab. This TCR was sampled from an adult with an advanced solid tumor such as melanoma, head and neck, liver or kidney cancer. The DNA for the CDR3 is TGTGCCTGCGGACAGGGCTCCTACGAGCAGTACTTC. Translated, it gives CACGQGSYEQYF.